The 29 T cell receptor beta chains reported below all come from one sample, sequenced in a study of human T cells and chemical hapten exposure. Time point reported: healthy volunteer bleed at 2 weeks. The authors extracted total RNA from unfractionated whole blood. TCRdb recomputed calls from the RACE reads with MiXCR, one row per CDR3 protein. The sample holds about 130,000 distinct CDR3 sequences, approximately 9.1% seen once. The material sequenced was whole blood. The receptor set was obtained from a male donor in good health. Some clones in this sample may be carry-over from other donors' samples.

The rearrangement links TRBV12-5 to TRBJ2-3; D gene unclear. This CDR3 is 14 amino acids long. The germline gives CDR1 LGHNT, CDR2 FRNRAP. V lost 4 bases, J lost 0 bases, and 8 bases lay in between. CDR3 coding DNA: TGTGCTAGTGGTTCCTACATTAGCACAGATACGCAGTATTTT. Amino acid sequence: CASGSYISTDTQYF.

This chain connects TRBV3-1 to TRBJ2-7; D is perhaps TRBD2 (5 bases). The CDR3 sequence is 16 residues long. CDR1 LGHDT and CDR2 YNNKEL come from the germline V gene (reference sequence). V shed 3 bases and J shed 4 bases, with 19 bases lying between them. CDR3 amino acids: CASSHNGPGGGYEQYF. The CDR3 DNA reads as TGTGCCAGCAGCCATAACGGTCCCGGAGGCGGTTACGAGCAGTACTTC.

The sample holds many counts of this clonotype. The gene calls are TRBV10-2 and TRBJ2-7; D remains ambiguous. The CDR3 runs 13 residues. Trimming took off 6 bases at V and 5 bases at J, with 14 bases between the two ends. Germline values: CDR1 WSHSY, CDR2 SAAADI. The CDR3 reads CASSEVGSHEQYF. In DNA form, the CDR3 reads TGCGCCAGCAGCGAGGTAGGATCCCACGAGCAGTACTTC.

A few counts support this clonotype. The CDR3 nucleotides read TGTGCCAGCAGCCCGGGGGACCCGCTTAGGGATACGCAGTATTTT. Protein product: CASSPGDPLRDTQYF. The V gene is TRBV7-2, the J gene TRBJ2-3, with D perhaps TRBD2 (6 bases). CDR3 length: 15 residues. V lost 5 bases and J lost 6, with 18 bases in between. Germline loops: CDR1 SGHTA, CDR2 FQGNSA.

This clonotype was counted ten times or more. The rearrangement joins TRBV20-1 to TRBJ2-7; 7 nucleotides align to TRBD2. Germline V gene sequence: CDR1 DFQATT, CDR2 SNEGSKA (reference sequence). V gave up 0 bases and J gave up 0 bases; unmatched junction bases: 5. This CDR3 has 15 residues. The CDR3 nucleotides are TGCAGTGCTAGAGATAAAGCGGGACGCTCCTACGAGCAGTACTTC. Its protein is CSARDKAGRSYEQYF.

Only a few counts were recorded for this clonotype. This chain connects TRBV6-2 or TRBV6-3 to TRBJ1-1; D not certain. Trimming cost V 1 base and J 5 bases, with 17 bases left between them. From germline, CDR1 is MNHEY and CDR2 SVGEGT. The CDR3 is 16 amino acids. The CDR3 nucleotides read TGTGCCAGCAGTTACTGGTATATGGCCGTGGGGACTGAAGCTTTCTTT. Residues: CASSYWYMAVGTEAFF.

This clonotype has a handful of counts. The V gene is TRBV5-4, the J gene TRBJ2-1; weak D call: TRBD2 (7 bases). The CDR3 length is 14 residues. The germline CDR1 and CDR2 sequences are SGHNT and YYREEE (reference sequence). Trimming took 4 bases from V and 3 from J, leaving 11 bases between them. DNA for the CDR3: TGTGCCAGCAGCCAAGGGGGGGACTACAATGAGCAGTTCTTC. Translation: CASSQGGDYNEQFF.

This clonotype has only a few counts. CDR3 bases: TGTGCCAGCAGGCACCGGGACAGCTACGAGCAGTACTTC. Its protein is CASRHRDSYEQYF. The chain joins TRBV25-1 to TRBJ2-7; 7 nucleotides match TRBD1. Germline lookup yields CDR1 MGHDK and CDR2 SYGVNS. The CDR3 loop spans 13 amino acids. Unmatched junction bases numbered 5, after V lost 6 bases and J lost 3 bases.

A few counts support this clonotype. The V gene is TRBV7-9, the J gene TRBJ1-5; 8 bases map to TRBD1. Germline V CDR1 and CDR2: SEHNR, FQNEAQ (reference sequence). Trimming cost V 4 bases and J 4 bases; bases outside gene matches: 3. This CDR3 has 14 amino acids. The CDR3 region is CASSSWDRNQPQHF. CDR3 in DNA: TGTGCCAGCAGCTCCTGGGACAGGAATCAGCCCCAGCATTTT.

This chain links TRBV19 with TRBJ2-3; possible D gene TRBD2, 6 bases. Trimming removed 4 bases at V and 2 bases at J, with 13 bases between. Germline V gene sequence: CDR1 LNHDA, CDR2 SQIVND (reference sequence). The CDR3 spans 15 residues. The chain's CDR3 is CASSSKEGSTDTQYF. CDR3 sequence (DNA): TGTGCCAGTAGTAGTAAGGAGGGTTCCACAGATACGCAGTATTTT.

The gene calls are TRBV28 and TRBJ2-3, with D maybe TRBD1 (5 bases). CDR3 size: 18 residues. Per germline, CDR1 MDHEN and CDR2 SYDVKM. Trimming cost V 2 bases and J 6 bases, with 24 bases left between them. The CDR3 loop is CASSLQGAGNLFEDTQYF. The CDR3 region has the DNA TGTGCCAGCAGTTTACAAGGGGCAGGGAACCTATTTGAGGATACGCAGTATTTT.

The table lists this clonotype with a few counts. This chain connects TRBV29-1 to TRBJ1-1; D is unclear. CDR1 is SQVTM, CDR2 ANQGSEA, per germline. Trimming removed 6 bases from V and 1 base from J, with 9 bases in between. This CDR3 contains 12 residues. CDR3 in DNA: TGCAGCGTGAACCGGGAGAACACTGAAGCTTTCTTT. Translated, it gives CSVNRENTEAFF.

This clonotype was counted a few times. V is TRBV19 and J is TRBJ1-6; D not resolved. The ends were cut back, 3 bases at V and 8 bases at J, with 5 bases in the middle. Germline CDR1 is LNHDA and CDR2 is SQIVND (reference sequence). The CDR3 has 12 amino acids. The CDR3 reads CASSMVDSPLHF. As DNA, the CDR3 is TGTGCCAGTAGTATGGTCGATTCACCCCTCCACTTT.

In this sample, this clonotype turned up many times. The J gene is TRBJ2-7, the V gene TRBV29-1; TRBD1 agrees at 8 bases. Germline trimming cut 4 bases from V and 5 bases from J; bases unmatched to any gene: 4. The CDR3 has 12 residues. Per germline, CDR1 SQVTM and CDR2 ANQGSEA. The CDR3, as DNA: TGCAGCGTTGCGACAGGGGACCACGAGCAGTACTTC. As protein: CSVATGDHEQYF.

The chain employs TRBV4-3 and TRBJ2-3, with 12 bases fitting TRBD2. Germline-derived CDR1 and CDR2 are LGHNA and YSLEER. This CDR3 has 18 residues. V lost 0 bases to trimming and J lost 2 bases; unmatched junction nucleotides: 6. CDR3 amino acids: CASSQDPLAGGITDTQYF. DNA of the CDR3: TGCGCCAGCAGCCAAGATCCACTAGCGGGGGGTATCACAGATACGCAGTATTTT.

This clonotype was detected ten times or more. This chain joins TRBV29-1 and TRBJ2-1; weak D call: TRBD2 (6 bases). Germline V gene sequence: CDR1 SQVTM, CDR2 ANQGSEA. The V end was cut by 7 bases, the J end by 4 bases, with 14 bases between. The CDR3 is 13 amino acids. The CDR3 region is CSANTLAYNEQFF. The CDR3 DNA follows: TGCAGCGCTAACACCCTAGCGTACAATGAGCAGTTCTTC.

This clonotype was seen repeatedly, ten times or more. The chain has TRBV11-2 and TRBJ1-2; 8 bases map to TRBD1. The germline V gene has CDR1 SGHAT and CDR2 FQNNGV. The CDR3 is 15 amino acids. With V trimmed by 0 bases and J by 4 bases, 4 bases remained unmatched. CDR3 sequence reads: CASSLEAGQGYGYTF. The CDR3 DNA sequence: TGTGCCAGCAGCTTAGAAGCCGGACAGGGCTATGGCTACACCTTC. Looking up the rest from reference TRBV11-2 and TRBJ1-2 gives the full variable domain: EAGVAQSPRYKIIEKRQSVAFWCNPISGHATLYWYQQILGQGPKLLIQFQNNGVVDDSQLPKDRFSAERLKGVDSTLKIQPAKLEDSAVYLCASSLEAGQGYGYTFGSGTRLTVV.

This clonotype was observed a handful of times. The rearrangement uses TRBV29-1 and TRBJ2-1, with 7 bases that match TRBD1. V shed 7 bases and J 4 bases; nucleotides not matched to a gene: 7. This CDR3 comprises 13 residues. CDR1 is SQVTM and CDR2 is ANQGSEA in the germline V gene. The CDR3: CSAADRVYNEQFF. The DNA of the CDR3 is TGCAGCGCCGCCGACAGGGTTTACAATGAGCAGTTCTTC.

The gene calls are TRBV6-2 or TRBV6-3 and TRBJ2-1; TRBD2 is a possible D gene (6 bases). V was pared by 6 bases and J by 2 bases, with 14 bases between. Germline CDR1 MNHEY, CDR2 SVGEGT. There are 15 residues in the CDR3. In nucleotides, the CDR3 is TGTGCCAGCAGACCCCTAGCGACTCCCTACAATGAGCAGTTCTTC. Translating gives CASRPLATPYNEQFF.

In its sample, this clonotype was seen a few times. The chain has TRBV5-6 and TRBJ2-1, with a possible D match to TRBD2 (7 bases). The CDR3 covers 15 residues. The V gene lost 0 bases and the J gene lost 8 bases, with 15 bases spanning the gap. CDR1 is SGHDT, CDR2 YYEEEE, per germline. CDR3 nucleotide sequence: TGTGCCAGCAGCTTGGGAGTGGGGGGGCCTGATGAGCAGTTCTTC. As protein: CASSLGVGGPDEQFF.

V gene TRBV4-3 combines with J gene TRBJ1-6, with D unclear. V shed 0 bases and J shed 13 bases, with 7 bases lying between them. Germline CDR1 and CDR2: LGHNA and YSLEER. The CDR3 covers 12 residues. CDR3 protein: CASSQEGSPLHF. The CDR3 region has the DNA TGCGCCAGCAGCCAAGAGGGATCGCCCCTCCACTTT.

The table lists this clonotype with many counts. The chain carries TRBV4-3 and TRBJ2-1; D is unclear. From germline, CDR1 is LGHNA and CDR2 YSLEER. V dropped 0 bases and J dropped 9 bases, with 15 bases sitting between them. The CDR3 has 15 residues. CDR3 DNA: TGCGCCAGCAGCCAAGACTTCGGTTTTTGGGCTGAGCAGTTCTTC. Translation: CASSQDFGFWAEQFF.

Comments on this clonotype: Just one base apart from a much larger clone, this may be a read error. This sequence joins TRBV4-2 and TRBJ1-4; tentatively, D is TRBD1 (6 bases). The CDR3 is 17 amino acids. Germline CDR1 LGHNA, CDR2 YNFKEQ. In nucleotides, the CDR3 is TGTGTCAGCAGCCAAGATGGGAGGACAGCTTGGGAGGAAAAACTGTTTTTT. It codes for CVSSQDGRTAWEEKLFF.

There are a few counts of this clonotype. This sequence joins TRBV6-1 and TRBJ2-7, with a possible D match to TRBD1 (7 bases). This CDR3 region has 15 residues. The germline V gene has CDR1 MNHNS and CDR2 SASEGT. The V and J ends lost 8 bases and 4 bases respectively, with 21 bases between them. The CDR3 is CASAGTAEVSYEQYF. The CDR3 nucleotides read TGTGCCAGCGCGGGGACAGCGGAGGTTTCATACGAGCAGTACTTC.

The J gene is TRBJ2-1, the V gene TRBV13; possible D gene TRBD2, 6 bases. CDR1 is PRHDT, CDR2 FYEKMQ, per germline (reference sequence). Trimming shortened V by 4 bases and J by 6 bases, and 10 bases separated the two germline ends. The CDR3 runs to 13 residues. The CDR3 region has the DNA TGTGCCAGCAGCTCGTGGGACTCCAATGAGCAGTTCTTC. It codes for CASSSWDSNEQFF.

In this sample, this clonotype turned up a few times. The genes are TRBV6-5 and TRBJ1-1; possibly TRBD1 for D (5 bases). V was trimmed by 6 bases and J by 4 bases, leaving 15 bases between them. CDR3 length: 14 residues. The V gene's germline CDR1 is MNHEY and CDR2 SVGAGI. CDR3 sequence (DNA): TGTGCCAGCAGCCTACAACGGGGCAGCACTGAAGCTTTCTTT. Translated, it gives CASSLQRGSTEAFF.

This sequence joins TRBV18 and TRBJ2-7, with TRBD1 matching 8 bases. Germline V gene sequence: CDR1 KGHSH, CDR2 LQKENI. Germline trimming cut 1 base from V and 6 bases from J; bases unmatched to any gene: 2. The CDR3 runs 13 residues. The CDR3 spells CASSPQTGVEQYF. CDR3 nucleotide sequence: TGTGCCAGCTCACCACAGACAGGGGTCGAGCAGTACTTC.

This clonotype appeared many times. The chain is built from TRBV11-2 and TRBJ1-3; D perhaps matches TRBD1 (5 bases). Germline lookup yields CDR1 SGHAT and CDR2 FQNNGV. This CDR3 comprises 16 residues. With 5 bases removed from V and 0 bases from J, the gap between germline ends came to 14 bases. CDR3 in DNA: TGTGCCAGCAGCCGGGGGACGGGGAGCTCTGGAAACACCATATATTTT. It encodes CASSRGTGSSGNTIYF.

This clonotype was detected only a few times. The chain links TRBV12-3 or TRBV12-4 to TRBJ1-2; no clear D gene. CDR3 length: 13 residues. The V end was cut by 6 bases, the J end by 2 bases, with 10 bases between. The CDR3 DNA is TGTGCCAGCAGCTTGCGCAAGAACTATGGCTACACCTTC. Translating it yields CASSLRKNYGYTF.